This paragraph covers one T cell receptor beta chain sequence. This table comes from immunoSEQ multiplex PCR, and its TCRdb copy is limited to in-frame clones, with some not included. The repertoire holds some 120,000 clones, around 86% seen once, with 8% to 9% in the top ten. This entry comes from a study of control samples from healthy donors and cancer patients. This CDR3 contains 16 residues. From germline, CDR1 is MNHEY and CDR2 SVGEGT. J was trimmed by 3 bases and V by 0 bases; bases with no gene match: 7. The V and J genes are TRBV6-2 or TRBV6-3 and TRBJ1-1; 7 bases match TRBD1. The receptor comes from a man aged 35-49 years in good health. Material for sequencing was blood. CDR3 sequence (DNA): TGTGCCAGCAGTTACTCGATATCAGGGGGAGACACTGAAGCTTTCTTT. Encoded protein: CASSYSISGGDTEAFF.